The T cell receptor (beta chain) under discussion was sequenced for a study of shared clonotypes between healthy human individuals. Whole-study results and caveats: Only a few donors were included, so the genetic and exposure-history diversity represented was limited. All-four-donor shared clonotypes had higher generation probabilities than non-shared clonotypes did. Naive CD4 clonotypes were shared across several donors at about 5.2%.

Comment on this clone: The target antigen is unknown.

Across several immunoSEQ plates, the genomic DNA of each subset was split evenly. The method was immunoSEQ multiplex PCR; TCRdb's version includes in-frame clones alone and lacks a portion of them. The repertoire holds some 700,000 clones, with around 91% as singletons. The CDR3 is 17 amino acids. This clonotype was sampled from a man between 18 and 29 years old in good health. Some clones in this sample may be carry-over from other donors' samples. The V gene is TRBV21-1, the J gene TRBJ2-3; no check of the table's D call, TRBD2, against the DNA was made. TRBV21-1 counts as a pseudogene. Specimen: memory CD8+ T cells from PBMCs. Sample subset: CD45RO+ cells pooled with CCR7-negative TemRA cells. In nucleotides, the CDR3 is TGTGCCAGCAGCAACCTCGGCGGACTAGCGGGTGGTGATACGCAGTATTTT. It codes for CASSNLGGLAGGDTQYF.